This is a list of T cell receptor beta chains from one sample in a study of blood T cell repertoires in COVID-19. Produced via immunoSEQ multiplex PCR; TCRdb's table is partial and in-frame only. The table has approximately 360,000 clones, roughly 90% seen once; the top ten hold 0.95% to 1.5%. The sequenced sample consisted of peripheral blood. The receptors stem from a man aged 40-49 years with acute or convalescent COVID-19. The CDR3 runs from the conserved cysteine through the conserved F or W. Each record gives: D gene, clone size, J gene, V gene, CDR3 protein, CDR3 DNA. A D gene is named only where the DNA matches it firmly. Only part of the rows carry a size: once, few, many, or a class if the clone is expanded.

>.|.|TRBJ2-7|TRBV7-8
CASSLALMGGYEQYF
TGTGCCAGCAGCTTAGCGCTTATGGGGGGCTACGAGCAGTACTTC
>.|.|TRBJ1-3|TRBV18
CASSRGQGQSGNTIYF
TGTGCCAGCTCCCGCGGGCAGGGGCAATCTGGAAACACCATATATTTT
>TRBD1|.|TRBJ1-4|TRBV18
CASSPGQLATNEKLFF
TGTGCCAGCTCGCCGGGACAGCTTGCAACTAATGAAAAACTGTTTTTT
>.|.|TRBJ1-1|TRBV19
CASSIRGSPEAFF
TGTGCCAGTAGTATAAGGGGGTCCCCGGAAGCTTTCTTT
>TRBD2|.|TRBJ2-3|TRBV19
CASSPRERGGTDTQYF
TGTGCCAGTAGTCCCCGGGAGCGGGGGGGCACAGATACGCAGTATTTT
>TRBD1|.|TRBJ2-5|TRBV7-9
CASSWDRYTKTQYF
TGTGCCAGCAGCTGGGACAGGTATACAAAGACCCAGTACTTC
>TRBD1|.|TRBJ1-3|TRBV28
CASTNRGLTGNTIYF
TGTGCCAGCACCAACAGGGGGCTTACTGGAAACACCATATATTTT
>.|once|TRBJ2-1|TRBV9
CASSVSNEQFF
TGTGCCAGCAGCGTATCTAATGAGCAGTTCTTC
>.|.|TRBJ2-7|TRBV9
CASSVEGADEQYF
TGTGCCAGCAGCGTAGAAGGGGCCGACGAGCAGTACTTC
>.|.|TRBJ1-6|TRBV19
CASNNGASSYNSPLHF
TGTGCCAGTAATAATGGGGCGAGCTCCTATAATTCACCCCTCCACTTT
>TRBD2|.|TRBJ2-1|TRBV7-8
CASSFRLAAYNEQFF
TGTGCCAGCAGCTTCCGGCTAGCGGCCTACAATGAGCAGTTCTTC
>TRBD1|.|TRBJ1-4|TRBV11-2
CASSLGDRGGTNEKLFF
TGTGCCAGCAGCTTAGGGGACAGAGGAGGAACTAATGAAAAACTGTTTTTT
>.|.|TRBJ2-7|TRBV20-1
CSARDSYEQYF
TGCAGTGCTCGGGACTCCTACGAGCAGTACTTC
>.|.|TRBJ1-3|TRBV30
CAWSPRGSGNTIYF
TGTGCCTGGAGCCCTAGGGGCTCTGGAAACACCATATATTTT
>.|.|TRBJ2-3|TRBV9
CASSVDGGPLDTQYF
TGTGCCAGCAGCGTAGACGGGGGGCCCTTAGATACGCAGTATTTT
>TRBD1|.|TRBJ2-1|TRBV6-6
CASSPRTGRNNEQFF
TGTGCCAGCAGTCCTAGGACAGGGAGAAACAATGAGCAGTTCTTC
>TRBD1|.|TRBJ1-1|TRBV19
CASSGRQGATEAFF
TGTGCCAGTAGTGGGCGACAGGGCGCCACTGAAGCTTTCTTT
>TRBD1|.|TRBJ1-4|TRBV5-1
CASRGQGNEKLFF
TGCGCCAGCAGGGGACAGGGGAATGAAAAACTGTTTTTT
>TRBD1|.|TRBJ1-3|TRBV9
CASSARDSHSGNTIYF
TGTGCCAGCAGCGCCCGGGACAGTCACTCTGGAAACACCATATATTTT
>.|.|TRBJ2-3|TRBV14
CASSQALVPTDTQYF
TGTGCCAGCAGCCAAGCACTAGTCCCCACAGATACGCAGTATTTT
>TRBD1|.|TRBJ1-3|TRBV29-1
CSVLRPTGGNTIYF
TGCAGCGTATTAAGACCGACAGGGGGAAACACCATATATTTT
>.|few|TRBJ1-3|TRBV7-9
CASSSKVGSFGNTIYF
TGTGCCAGCAGCTCAAAGGTGGGCAGCTTCGGAAACACCATATATTTT
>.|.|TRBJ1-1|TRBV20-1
CSARINTEAFF
TGCAGTGCTAGAATAAACACTGAAGCTTTCTTT
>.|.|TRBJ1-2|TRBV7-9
CASSQPGQNYGYTF
TGTGCCAGCAGCCAACCGGGACAAAACTATGGCTACACCTTC
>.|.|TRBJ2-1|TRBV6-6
CASSYLPPGSYNEQFF
TGTGCCAGCAGTTACCTTCCGCCGGGCTCCTACAATGAGCAGTTCTTC
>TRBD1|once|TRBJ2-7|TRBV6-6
CASSYTGTASYEQYF
TGTGCCAGCAGCTATACCGGGACAGCGTCCTACGAGCAGTACTTC
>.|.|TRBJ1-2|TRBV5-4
CASSVAVGGYGYTF
TGTGCCAGCAGCGTCGCCGTAGGGGGTTATGGCTACACCTTC
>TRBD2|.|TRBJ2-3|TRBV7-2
CASSFWTSGTDTQYF
TGTGCCAGCAGCTTCTGGACTAGCGGTACAGATACGCAGTATTTT
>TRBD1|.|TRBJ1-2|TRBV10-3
CAISESAGGVRGYTF
TGTGCCATCAGTGAGTCTGCAGGGGGCGTTAGAGGCTACACCTTC
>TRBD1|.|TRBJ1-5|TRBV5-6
CASSLTGDQPQHF
TGTGCCAGCAGCTTGACAGGGGATCAGCCCCAGCATTTT
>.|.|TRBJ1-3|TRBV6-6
CASSYGDIGNTIYF
TGTGCCAGCAGTTACGGGGACATTGGAAACACCATATATTTT
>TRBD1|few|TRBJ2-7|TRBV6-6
CASSYRTGGYEQYF
TGTGCCAGCAGTTACCGGACAGGAGGCTACGAGCAGTACTTC
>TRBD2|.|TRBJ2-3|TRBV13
CASSFGGSDTQYF
TGTGCCAGCAGCTTCGGGGGGTCAGATACGCAGTATTTT
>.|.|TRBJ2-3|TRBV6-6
CASSYGGEVTDTQYF
TGTGCCAGCAGTTACGGCGGGGAGGTCACAGATACGCAGTATTTT
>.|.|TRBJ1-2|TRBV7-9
CASSDVGGRVF
TGTGCCAGCAGCGATGTCGGGGGGAGAGTGTTC
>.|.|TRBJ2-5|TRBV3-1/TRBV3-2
CASSQNPTWATQYF
TGTGCCAGCAGCCAAAATCCTACGTGGGCGACCCAGTACTTC
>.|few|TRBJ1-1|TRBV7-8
CASSLDRTPEAFF
TGTGCCAGCAGCTTAGATCGGACACCAGAAGCTTTCTTT
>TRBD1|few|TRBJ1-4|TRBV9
CASSATGVPNEKLFF
TGTGCCAGCAGCGCAACAGGGGTTCCTAATGAAAAACTGTTTTTT
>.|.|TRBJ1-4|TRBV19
CASSFLDSAREKLFF
TGTGCCAGTAGTTTTCTCGACTCGGCCCGGGAAAAACTGTTTTTT
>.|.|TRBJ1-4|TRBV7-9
CASSLGQANEKLFF
TGTGCCAGCAGCTTAGGACAGGCAAATGAAAAACTGTTTTTT